This T cell receptor (beta chain) was found in a study of cytomegalovirus exposure and HLA in healthy donors. Whole-study findings and limits: Accurate HLA-A and HLA-B prediction from TCR beta sequences was reported for most subjects. Accounts indicate the classifier identified cytomegalovirus status with strong specificity and sensitivity.

This CDR3 has 13 amino acids. Each donor was nominally healthy when sampled (though unrecorded immune exposures were likely). The PCR employed 60 Vbeta primers together with 13 Jbeta primers. The method was immunoSEQ multiplex PCR; TCRdb's version includes in-frame clones alone and lacks a portion of them. The repertoire holds about 130,000 clones, with about 77% as singletons. Note on this clone: Its antigen is unknown.

Source material: PBMCs. This chain joins TRBV21-1 and TRBJ1-5; TRBD1, the table's D call, lacks a check against the DNA. TRBV21-1 is a known pseudogene. The clonotype was recovered from a woman aged 40 to 55 in good health and CMV-seronegative. In DNA, the CDR3 is TGTGCCAGCAGCAACAATAGCAATCAGCCCCAGCATTTT. Encoded protein: CASSNNSNQPQHF.